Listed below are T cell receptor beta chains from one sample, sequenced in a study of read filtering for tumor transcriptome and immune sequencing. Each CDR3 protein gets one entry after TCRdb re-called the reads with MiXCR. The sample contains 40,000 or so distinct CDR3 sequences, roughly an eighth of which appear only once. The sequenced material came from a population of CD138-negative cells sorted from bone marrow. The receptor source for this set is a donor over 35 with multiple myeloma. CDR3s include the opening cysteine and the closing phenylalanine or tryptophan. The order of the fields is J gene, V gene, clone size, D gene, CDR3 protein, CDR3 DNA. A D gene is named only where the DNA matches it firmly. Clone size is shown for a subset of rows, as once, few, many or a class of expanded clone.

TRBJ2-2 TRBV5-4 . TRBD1 CASSPGRQGNGELFF TGTGCCAGCAGCCCGGGGCGACAGGGAAACGGGGAGCTGTTTTTT
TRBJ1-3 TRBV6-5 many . CASSYATGYSGNTIYF TGTGCCAGCAGTTACGCCACAGGGTACTCTGGAAACACCATATATTTT
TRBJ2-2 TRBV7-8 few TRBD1 CASSSGTGASGELFF TGTGCCAGCAGCTCCGGGACAGGGGCTTCCGGGGAGCTGTTTTTT
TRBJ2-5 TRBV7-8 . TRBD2 CASLGGGVGVETQYF TGTGCCAGCCTCGGGGGGGGCGTTGGTGTGGAGACCCAGTACTTC
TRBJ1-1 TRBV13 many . CASSLLEANTEAFF TGTGCCAGCAGCTTACTGGAGGCAAACACTGAAGCTTTCTTT
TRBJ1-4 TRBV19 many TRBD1 CASTNRGLLTNEKLFF TGTGCCAGTACGAACAGGGGGCTTTTAACTAATGAAAAACTGTTTTTT
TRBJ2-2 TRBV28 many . CASYTQGGTGELFF TGTGCCAGCTATACGCAGGGAGGAACCGGGGAGCTGTTTTTT
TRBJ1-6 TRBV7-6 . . CASSPLQGNSPLHF TGTGCCAGCAGCCCACTACAGGGAAATTCACCCCTCCACTTT
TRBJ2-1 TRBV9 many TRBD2 CASSGGLAGASSYNEQFF TGTGCCAGCAGCGGTGGACTAGCGGGGGCGAGCTCCTACAATGAGCAGTTCTTC
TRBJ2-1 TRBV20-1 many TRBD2 CSAAQTSGSYNEQFF TGCAGTGCCGCCCAGACTAGCGGAAGTTACAATGAGCAGTTCTTC
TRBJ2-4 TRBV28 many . CASSLGGTPGGKNIQYF TGTGCCAGCAGTTTAGGAGGGACTCCGGGTGGCAAAAACATTCAGTACTTC
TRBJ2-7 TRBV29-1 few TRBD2 CSVARTRAGGNEQYF TGCAGCGTTGCCCGGACTAGGGCCGGCGGGAACGAGCAGTACTTC
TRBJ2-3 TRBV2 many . CASDGASTDTQYF TGTGCCAGCGACGGGGCCAGCACAGATACGCAGTATTTT
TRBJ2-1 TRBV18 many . CASSLTRGRYNEQFF TGTGCCAGCTCACTAACGAGGGGGAGGTACAATGAGCAGTTCTTC
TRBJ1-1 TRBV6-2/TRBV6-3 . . CASSRPLRETEASF TGTGCCAGCAGCCGACCCCTCAGGGAGACTGAAGCTTCCTTT
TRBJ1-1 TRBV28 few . CASSLRQVNTGAFF TGTGCCAGCAGTTTAAGGCAGGTGAACACTGGAGCTTTCTTT
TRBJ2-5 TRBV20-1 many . CSATLGPSLRETQYF TGCAGTGCTACCCTGGGACCTTCCCTAAGAGAGACCCAGTACTTC
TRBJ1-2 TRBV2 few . CASSDKQSNYGYTF TGTGCCAGCAGTGATAAACAGAGTAACTATGGCTACACCTTC
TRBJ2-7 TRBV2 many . CASSEGAGVSSYEQYF TGTGCCAGCAGTGAAGGGGCAGGGGTGAGCTCCTACGAGCAGTACTTC
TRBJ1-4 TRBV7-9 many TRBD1 CASSPDRSTNEKLFF TGTGCCAGCAGCCCGGACAGGTCAACTAATGAAAAACTGTTTTTT
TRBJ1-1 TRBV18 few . CASSPSRAEGDTEAFF TGTGCCAGCTCACCCAGTCGGGCGGAGGGGGACACTGAAGCTTTCTTT
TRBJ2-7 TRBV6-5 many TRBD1 CASSLISGGAKNEQYF TGTGCCAGCAGTCTAATCTCAGGGGGCGCGAAGAACGAGCAGTACTTC
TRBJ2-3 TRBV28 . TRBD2 CARRLIPPGGRRDTQYF TGTGCCCGCAGGTTAATACCACCGGGGGGTAGAAGAGATACGCAGTATTTT
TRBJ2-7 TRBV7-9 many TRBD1 CASSPGQGFYEQYF TGTGCCAGCAGCCCGGGACAGGGGTTCTACGAGCAGTACTTC
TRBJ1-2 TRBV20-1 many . CSAPEPEDYGYTF TGCAGTGCCCCCGAGCCGGAGGACTATGGCTACACCTTC
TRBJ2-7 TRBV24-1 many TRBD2 CATQTSIPPYEQYF TGTGCCACCCAGACTAGCATTCCCCCCTACGAGCAGTACTTC
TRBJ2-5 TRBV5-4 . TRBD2 CASSLGGRGYGETQYF TGTGCCAGCAGCTTGGGAGGGCGGGGGTACGGGGAGACCCAGTACTTC
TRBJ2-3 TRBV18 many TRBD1 CASSPGTGRFTDTQYF TGTGCCAGCTCACCCGGGACAGGGAGGTTCACAGATACGCAGTATTTT
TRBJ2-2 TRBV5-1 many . CASSRSGTLDGELFF TGCGCCAGCAGCAGATCCGGGACTCTGGACGGGGAGCTGTTTTTT
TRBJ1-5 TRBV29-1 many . CSVGDGQPQHF TGCAGCGTTGGGGATGGTCAGCCCCAGCATTTT
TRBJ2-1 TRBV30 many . CAWSVLRGARDEQFF TGTGCCTGGAGTGTACTTCGGGGGGCGCGGGATGAGCAGTTCTTC
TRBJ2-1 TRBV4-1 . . CASRSPRTGFTNNEQFF TGCGCCAGCAGATCCCCTCGAACAGGTTTTACCAACAATGAGCAGTTCTTC
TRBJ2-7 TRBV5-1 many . CASSFSDGSYEQYF TGCGCCAGCAGCTTTTCGGACGGATCCTACGAGCAGTACTTC
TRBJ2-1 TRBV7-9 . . CANSLEGGDELFF TGTGCCAACAGCTTAGAGGGGGGTGATGAGCTGTTCTTC
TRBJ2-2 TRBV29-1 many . CSVAGPGELFF TGCAGCGTTGCAGGGCCCGGGGAGCTGTTTTTT
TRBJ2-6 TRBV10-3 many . CAISELNSGANVLTF TGTGCCATCAGTGAACTGAACTCTGGGGCCAACGTCCTGACTTTC
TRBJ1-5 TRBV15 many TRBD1 CATSRDPTGYQPQHF TGTGCCACCAGCAGAGACCCGACAGGGTATCAGCCCCAGCATTTT
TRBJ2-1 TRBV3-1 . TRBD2 CASSQVRGGYNERFF TGTGCCAGCAGCCAAGTGCGCGGGGGGTACAACGAGCGGTTCTTC
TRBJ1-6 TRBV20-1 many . CSARDPSRGSLHF TGCAGTGCTAGAGACCCATCCAGGGGTTCCCTCCACTTT
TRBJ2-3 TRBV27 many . CASSFLPTDTQYF TGTGCCAGCAGTTTCCTACCCACAGATACGCAGTATTTT
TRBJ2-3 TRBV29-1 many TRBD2 CSVATSGDTDTQYF TGCAGCGTTGCCACTAGCGGTGACACAGATACGCAGTATTTT
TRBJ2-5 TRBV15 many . CATSAEGFETQYF TGTGCCACCAGCGCAGAGGGATTCGAGACCCAGTACTTC
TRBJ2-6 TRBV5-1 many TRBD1 CASSYGTGTSGANVLTF TGCGCCAGCAGCTATGGGACAGGGACCTCTGGGGCCAACGTCCTGACTTTC
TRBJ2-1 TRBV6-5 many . CASSRDGGSYNEQFF TGTGCCAGCAGTCGTGATGGGGGCTCCTACAATGAGCAGTTCTTC
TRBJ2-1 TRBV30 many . CAWSLASYNEQFF TGTGCCTGGTCTCTAGCCTCCTACAATGAGCAGTTCTTC
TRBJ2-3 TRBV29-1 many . CSVLLRTVTDTQYF TGCAGCGTTCTACTGAGGACGGTGACAGATACGCAGTATTTT
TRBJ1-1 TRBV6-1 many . CASKAKVGTEAFF TGTGCCAGCAAGGCCAAGGTGGGCACTGAAGCTTTCTTT
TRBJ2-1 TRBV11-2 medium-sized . CASSSGIRRPAYNEQFF TGTGCCAGCAGCTCGGGGATACGTCGTCCCGCCTACAATGAGCAGTTCTTC
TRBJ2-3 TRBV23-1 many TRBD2 CASSHRLAGGSTDTQYF TGCGCCAGCAGTCACCGACTAGCGGGAGGGAGCACAGATACGCAGTATTTT
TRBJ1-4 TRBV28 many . CASSLPDRKNEKLFF TGTGCCAGCAGTTTACCTGACAGGAAAAATGAAAAACTGTTTTTT
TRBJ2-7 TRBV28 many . CASSLSLGLGSFSYEQYF TGTGCCAGCAGTTTAAGTCTGGGGCTTGGCAGCTTCTCCTACGAGCAGTACTTC
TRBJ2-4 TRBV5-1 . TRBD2 CASSFSGNLGTQYF TGCGCCAGCAGCTTTAGCGGGAATCTTGGCACTCAGTACTTC
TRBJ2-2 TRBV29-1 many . CSVDHGSGELFF TGCAGCGTTGACCATGGGTCCGGGGAGCTGTTTTTT
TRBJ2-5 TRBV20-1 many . CSVPDRNQETQYF TGCAGTGTCCCAGACAGAAACCAAGAGACCCAGTACTTC
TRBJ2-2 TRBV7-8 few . CASSLYSRDPQRGTGELFF TGTGCCAGCAGCTTATATTCCCGGGACCCTCAACGGGGCACCGGGGAGCTGTTTTTT
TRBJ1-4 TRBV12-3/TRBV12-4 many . CASTPDRWGEKLFF TGTGCCAGCACTCCGGACAGATGGGGGGAAAAACTGTTTTTT
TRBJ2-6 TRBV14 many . CASSQVWGSGANVLTF TGTGCCAGCAGCCAAGTTTGGGGGTCTGGGGCCAACGTCCTGACTTTC